Sequencing of this TCR beta chain was carried out in a study of early T cells in non-severe SARS-CoV-2 infection. Study conclusions and caveats: The VDJdb matching leaned toward anti-spike CD8 responses and overlooked private and CD4 specificities.

TCRdb fed the 5' RACE reads into MiXCR, producing one record per CDR3 protein. The sample has tens of thousands of distinct CDR3 sequences, 9.5% to 15% seen once. This CDR3 region has 14 residues. CDR1 is SNHLY and CDR2 is FYNNEI in the germline V gene. Trimming cost V 7 bases and J 3 bases, with 13 bases left between them. The table lists this clonotype with a few counts. Its matching antigen is unknown. The chain has TRBV2 and TRBJ2-1, with a tentative D call TRBD2 (6 bases). Material: whole blood, obtained at baseline. This TCR derives from an adult who was a healthcare worker with PCR-confirmed SARS-CoV-2 infection or an uninfected control (not recorded which). The chain's CDR3 is CASNSGLFYNEQFF. In DNA, the CDR3 is TGTGCCAGCAATTCGGGACTTTTCTACAATGAGCAGTTCTTC.